The present T cell receptor (beta chain) was sequenced within a study of blood T cells in healthy people across ages. Alongside a J-beta primer mix, a sample-barcoded 5' primer served in a second PCR lasting 7 to 11 cycles. TCRdb recomputed calls from the 5' RACE reads with MiXCR, one row per CDR3 protein. The repertoire holds around 670,000 distinct CDR3 sequences, approximately 30% seen once, with around 14% in the top ten. This clonotype appeared a few times. The antigen is undetermined. General study findings and limits: Unknown CMV status may confound age-related changes in expanded clones.

Trimming took 6 bases from V and 11 from J; bases not matched to a gene: 9. Germline assignment: CDR1 MDHEN and CDR2 SYDVKM. This CDR3 is 13 amino acids long. Material for sequencing was blood. The chain couples TRBV28 to TRBJ1-1, with TRBD1 identical over 10 bases. The sequence was collected from a woman of 80 years or more in good health. The CDR3 DNA reads TGTGCCAGCAGGGGGACAGGGGTCCGCGGGGCTTTCTTT. The encoded protein is CASRGTGVRGAFF.